The clone carrying this TCR beta chain has a count of ten or more. Its antigen is not known. Overnight CMV lysate stimulation of fresh PBMCs defined donor CMV status by CD4+ IFNgamma. Cells stained for CD3, CD4, CD8, CD45RA and CD27 were sorted into four subsets. These data originate in a study of naive and memory T cell subsets. Points from the study as a whole: Over 85% of naive TCR sequences appeared only once, unlike memory subsets. A clonotype means one alpha or beta sequence, not an alpha/beta pair.

The CDR3 extends over 19 amino acids. V trimming: 1 base; J trimming: 1 base; junction bases outside the gene matches: 13. The germline V gene has CDR1 LNHDA and CDR2 SQIVND (reference sequence). Two oligonucleotides, mixed equimolar, formed the beta constant-region primer covering TRBC1 and TRBC2. A single record per CDR3 protein comes from TCRdb applying MiXCR to the UMI-ligation and nested PCR reads. The table has 29,000 or so distinct CDR3 sequences, 9.5% to 12% seen once; the top ten hold about 15%. This sequence was found in a human donor in good health. Sequencing was done on a sample of effector memory CD4+ T cells from blood. This sample's subset: effector memory, CD45RA- CD27-. The V gene is TRBV19, the J gene TRBJ2-7, with 10 bases that match TRBD2. The CDR3 region is CASSIGASGSGSRSYEQYF. The CDR3 DNA reads TGTGCCAGTAGTATAGGGGCTAGCGGGAGCGGGAGTCGATCCTACGAGCAGTACTTC.